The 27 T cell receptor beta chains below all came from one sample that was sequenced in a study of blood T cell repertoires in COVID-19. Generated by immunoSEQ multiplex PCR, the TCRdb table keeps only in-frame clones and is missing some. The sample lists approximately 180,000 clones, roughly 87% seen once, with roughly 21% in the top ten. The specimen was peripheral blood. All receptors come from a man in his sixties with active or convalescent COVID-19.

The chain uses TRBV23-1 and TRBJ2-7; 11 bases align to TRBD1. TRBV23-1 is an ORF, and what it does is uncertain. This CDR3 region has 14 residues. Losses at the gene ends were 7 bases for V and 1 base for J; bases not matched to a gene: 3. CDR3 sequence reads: CASTRDRGSYEQYF. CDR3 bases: TGCGCCAGCACCCGGGACAGGGGGTCCTACGAGCAGTACTTC.

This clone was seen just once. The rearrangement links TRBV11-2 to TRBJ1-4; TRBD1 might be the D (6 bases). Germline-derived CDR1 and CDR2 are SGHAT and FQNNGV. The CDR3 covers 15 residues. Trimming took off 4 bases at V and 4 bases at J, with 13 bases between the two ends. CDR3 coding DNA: TGTGCCAGCAGCTCCTGGACAGCCTATAATGAAAAACTGTTTTTT. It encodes CASSSWTAYNEKLFF.

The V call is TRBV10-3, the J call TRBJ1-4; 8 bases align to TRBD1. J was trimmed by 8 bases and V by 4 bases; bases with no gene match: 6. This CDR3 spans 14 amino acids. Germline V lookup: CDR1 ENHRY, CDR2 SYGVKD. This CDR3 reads CAISGDRLLEKLFF. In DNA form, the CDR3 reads TGTGCCATCAGTGGGGACAGGCTCTTAGAAAAACTGTTTTTT.

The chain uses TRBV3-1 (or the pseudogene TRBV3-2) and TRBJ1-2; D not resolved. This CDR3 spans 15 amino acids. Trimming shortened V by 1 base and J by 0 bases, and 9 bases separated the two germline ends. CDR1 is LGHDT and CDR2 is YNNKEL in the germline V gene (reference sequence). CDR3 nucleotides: TGTGCCAGCAGCCAAGGTACGGGGACTAACTATGGCTACACCTTC. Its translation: CASSQGTGTNYGYTF.

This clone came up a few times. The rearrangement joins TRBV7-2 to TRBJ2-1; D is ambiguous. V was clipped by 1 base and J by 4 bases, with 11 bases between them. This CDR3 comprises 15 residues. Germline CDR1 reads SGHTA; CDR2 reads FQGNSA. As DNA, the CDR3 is TGTGCCAGCAGCTTAGACCTAGGCGAATACAATGAGCAGTTCTTC. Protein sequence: CASSLDLGEYNEQFF.

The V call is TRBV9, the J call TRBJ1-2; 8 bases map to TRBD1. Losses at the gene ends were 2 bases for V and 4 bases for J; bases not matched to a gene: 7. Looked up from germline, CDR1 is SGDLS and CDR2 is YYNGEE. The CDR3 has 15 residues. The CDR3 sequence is CASSVEGTGFYGYTF. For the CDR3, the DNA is TGTGCCAGCAGCGTCGAGGGGACAGGATTCTATGGCTACACCTTC.

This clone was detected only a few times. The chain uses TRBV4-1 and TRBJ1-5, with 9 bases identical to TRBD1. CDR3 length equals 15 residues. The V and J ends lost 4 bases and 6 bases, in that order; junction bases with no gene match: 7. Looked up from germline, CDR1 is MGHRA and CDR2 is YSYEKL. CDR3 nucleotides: TGCGCCAGCAGCCCTCAACAGGGGGCGGGTCAGCCCCAGCATTTT. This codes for CASSPQQGAGQPQHF.

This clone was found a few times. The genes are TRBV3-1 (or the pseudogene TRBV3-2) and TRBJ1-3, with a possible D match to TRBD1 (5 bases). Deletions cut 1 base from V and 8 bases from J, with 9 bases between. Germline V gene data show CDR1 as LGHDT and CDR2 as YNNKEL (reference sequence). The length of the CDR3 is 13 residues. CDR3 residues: CASSQVTGYTIYF. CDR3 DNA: TGTGCCAGCAGCCAAGTAACAGGCTACACCATATATTTT.

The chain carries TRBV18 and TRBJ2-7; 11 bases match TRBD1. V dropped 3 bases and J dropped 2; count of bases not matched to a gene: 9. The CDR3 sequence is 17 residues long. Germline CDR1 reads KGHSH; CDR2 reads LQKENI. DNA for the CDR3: TGTGCCAGCTCACCGAGGACAGGGGGCGCAGGGCCCTACGAGCAGTACTTC. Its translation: CASSPRTGGAGPYEQYF.

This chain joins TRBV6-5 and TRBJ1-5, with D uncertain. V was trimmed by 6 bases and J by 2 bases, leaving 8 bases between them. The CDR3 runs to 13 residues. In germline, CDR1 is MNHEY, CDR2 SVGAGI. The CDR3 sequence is CASRTEGNQPQHF. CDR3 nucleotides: TGTGCCAGCAGGACTGAAGGCAATCAGCCCCAGCATTTT.

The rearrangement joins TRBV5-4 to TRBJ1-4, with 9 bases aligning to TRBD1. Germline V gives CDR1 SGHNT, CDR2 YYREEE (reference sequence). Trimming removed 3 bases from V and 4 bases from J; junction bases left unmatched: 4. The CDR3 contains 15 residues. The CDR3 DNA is TGTGCCAGCAGCTCCGGACAGGGGTTTAATGAAAAACTGTTTTTT. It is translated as CASSSGQGFNEKLFF.

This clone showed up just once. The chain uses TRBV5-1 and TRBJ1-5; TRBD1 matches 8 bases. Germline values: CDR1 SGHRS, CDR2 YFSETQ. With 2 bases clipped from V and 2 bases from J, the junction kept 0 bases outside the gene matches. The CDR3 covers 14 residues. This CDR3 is CASSLQGGNQPQHF. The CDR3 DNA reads TGCGCCAGCAGCTTACAGGGGGGCAATCAGCCCCAGCATTTT.

The CDR3 reads CASSVEPQGAEAFF. The CDR3 DNA reads as TGTGCCAGCAGCGTAGAACCCCAGGGGGCAGAAGCTTTCTTT. The genes are TRBV9 and TRBJ1-1, with 8 bases matching TRBD1. CDR1 and CDR2 from the germline V gene are SGDLS and YYNGEE. J lost 8 bases, V lost 0 bases, and 6 bases had no gene match. CDR3 size: 14 residues.

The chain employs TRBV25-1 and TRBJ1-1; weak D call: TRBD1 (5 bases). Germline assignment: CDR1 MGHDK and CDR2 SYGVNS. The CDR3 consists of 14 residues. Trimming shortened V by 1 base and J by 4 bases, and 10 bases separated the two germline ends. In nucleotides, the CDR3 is TGTGCCAGCAGTGAATGGGGGGGAATCACTGAAGCTTTCTTT. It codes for CASSEWGGITEAFF.

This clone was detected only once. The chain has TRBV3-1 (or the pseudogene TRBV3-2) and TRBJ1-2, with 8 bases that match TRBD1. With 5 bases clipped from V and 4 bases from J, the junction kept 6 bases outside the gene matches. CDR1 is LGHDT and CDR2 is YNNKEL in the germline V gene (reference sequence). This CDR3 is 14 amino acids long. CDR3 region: CASSSTGALYGYTF. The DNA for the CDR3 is TGTGCCAGCAGCTCGACAGGGGCACTCTATGGCTACACCTTC.

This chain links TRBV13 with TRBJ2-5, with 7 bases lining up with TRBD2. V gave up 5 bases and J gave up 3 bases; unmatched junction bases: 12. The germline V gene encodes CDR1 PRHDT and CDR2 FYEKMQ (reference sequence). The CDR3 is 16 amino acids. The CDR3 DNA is TGTGCCAGCAGCATCTCATCAGCGGGGCAAAAAGAGACCCAGTACTTC. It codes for CASSISSAGQKETQYF. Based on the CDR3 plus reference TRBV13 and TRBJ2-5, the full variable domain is AAGVIQSPRHLIKEKRETATLKCYPIPRHDTVYWYQQGPGQDPQFLISFYEKMQSDKGSIPDRFSAQQFSDYHSELNMSSLELGDSALYFCASSISSAGQKETQYFGPGTRLLVL.

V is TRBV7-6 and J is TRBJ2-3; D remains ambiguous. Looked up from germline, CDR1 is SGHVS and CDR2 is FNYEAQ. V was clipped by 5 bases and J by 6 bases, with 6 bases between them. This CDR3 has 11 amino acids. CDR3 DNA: TGTGCCAGCAGCCCGAGGGATACGCAGTATTTT. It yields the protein CASSPRDTQYF.

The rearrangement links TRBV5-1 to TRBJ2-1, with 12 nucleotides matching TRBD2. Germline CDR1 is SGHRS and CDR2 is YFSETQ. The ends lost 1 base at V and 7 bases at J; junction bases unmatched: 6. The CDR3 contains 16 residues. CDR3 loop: CASSLMPSGGENEQFF. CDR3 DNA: TGCGCCAGCAGCTTGATGCCTAGCGGGGGGGAAAATGAGCAGTTCTTC.

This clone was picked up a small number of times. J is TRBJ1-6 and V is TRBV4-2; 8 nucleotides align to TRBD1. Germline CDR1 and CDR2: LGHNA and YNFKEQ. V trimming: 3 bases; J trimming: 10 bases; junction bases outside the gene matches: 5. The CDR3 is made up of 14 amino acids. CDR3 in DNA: TGTGCCAGCAGCCAGACAGGGGCGAGGTCACCCCTCCACTTT. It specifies CASSQTGARSPLHF.

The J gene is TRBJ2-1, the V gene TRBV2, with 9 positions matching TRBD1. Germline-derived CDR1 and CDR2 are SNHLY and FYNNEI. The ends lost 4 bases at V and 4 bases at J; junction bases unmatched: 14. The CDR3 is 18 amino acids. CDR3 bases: TGTGCCAGCAGTGTAAACAGGGGGCTGGCGGGGGAGTACAATGAGCAGTTCTTC. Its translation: CASSVNRGLAGEYNEQFF.

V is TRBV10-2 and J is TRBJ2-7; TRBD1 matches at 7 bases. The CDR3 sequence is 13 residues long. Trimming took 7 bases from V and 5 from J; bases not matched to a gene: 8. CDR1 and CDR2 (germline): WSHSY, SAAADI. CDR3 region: CASKLGGKNEQYF. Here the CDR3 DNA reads TGCGCCAGCAAGTTAGGGGGCAAAAACGAGCAGTACTTC.

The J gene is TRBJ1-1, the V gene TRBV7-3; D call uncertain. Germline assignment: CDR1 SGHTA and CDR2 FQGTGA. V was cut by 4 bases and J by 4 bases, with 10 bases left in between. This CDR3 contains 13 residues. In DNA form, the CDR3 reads TGTGCCAGCAGCTCGTCAGCGACCACTGAAGCTTTCTTT. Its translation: CASSSSATTEAFF.

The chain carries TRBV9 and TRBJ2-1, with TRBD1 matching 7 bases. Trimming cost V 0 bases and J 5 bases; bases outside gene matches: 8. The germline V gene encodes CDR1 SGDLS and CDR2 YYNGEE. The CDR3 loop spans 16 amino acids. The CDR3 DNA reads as TGTGCCAGCAGCGTAGACAGGCCAGGGGGACACAATGAGCAGTTCTTC. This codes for CASSVDRPGGHNEQFF.

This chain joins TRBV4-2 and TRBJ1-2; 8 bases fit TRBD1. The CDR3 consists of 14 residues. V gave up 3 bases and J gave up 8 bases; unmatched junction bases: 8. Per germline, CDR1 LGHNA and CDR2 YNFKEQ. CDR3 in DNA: TGTGCCAGCAGCCAGTCCCAGGGGGCGCGAGGCTACACCTTC. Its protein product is CASSQSQGARGYTF.

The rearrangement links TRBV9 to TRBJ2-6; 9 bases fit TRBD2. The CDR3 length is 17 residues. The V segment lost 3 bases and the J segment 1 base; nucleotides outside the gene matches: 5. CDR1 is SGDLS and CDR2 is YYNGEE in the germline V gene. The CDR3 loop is CASSAGLAGSGANVLTF. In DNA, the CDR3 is TGTGCCAGCAGCGCGGGACTAGCTGGGTCTGGGGCCAACGTCCTGACTTTC.

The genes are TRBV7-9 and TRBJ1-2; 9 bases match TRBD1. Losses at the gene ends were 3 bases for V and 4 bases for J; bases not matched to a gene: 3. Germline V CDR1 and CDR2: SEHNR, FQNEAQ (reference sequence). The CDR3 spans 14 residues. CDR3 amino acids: CASSLGQGLYGYTF. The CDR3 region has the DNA TGTGCCAGCAGCTTGGGACAGGGACTCTATGGCTACACCTTC. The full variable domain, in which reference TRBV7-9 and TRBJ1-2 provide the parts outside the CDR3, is DTGVSQNPRHKITKRGQNVTFRCDPISEHNRLYWYRQTLGQGPEFLTYFQNEAQLEKSRLLSDRFSAERPKGSFSTLEIQRTEQGDSAMYLCASSLGQGLYGYTFGSGTRLTVV.

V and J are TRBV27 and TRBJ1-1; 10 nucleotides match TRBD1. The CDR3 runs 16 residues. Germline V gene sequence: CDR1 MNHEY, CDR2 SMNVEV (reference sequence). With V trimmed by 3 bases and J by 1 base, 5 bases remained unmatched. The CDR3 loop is CASSFRQGAWNTEAFF. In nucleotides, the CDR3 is TGTGCCAGCAGTTTTCGACAGGGGGCATGGAACACTGAAGCTTTCTTT.